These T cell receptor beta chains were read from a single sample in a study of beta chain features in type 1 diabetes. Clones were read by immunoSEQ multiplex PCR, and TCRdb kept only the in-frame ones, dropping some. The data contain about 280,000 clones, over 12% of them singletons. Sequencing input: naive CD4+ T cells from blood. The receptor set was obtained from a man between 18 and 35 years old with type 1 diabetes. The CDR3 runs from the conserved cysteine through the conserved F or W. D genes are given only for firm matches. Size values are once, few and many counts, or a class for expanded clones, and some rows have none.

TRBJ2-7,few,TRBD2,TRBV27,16,TGTGCCAGCAGCCACCCTAGGAGCGGGATACACTACGAGCAGTACTTC,CASSHPRSGIHYEQYF
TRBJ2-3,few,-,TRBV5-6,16,TGTGCCAGCAGCTCACCAGGCGCTAGCAACGCAGATACGCAGTATTTT,CASSSPGASNADTQYF
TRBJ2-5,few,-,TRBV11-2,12,TGTGCCAGCAGACAAGAACAAGAGACCCAGTACTTC,CASRQEQETQYF
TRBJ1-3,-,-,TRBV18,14,TGTGCCAGCTCACCTGGAGACGGTGGAAACACCATATATTTT,CASSPGDGGNTIYF
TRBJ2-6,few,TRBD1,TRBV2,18,TGTGCCAGCAGTTTCCGGGACAGGGGGCTTTATGGGGCCAACGTCCTGACTTTC,CASSFRDRGLYGANVLTF
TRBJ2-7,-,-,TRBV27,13,TGTGCCACCCACGGGTTAGCGGCCTACGAGCAGTACTTC,CATHGLAAYEQYF
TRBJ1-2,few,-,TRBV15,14,TGTGCCACCAGCAGTAATCAGGGGAACTATGGCTACACCTTC,CATSSNQGNYGYTF
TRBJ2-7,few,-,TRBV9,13,TGTGCCAGCAGTGCCGGGGGTTACTACCAGCAGTACTTC,CASSAGGYYQQYF
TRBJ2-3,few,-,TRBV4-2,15,TGTGCCAGCAGCCAAGCGGGAGTTGGGACAGATACGCAGTATTTT,CASSQAGVGTDTQYF
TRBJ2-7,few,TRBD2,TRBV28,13,TGTGCCAGCATTACTAGCGGGAGCTACGAGCAGTACTTC,CASITSGSYEQYF
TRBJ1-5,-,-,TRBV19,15,TGTGCCAGCCATAAACGGGAGGCCCTCAATCAACCCCAGCATTTT,CASHKREALNQPQHF
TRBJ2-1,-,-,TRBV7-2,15,TGTGCCAGCAGCTTACCCAAGAGGTGGTACAATGAGCAGTTCTTC,CASSLPKRWYNEQFF
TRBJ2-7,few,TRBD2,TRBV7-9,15,TGTGCCAGCAGCCCTAGCGGGGGGGTCCACTACGAGCAGTACTTC,CASSPSGGVHYEQYF
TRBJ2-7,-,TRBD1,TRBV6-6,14,TGTGCCAGCAGGGAAACAGGGGGCCTTGACGAGCAGTACTTC,CASRETGGLDEQYF
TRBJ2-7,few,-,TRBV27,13,TGTGCCAGCAGTTTGTACCGGACTACCGAGCAGTACTTC,CASSLYRTTEQYF
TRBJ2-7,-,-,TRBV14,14,TGTGCCAGCAGCCAATGGGACACAACCTACGAGCAGTACTTC,CASSQWDTTYEQYF
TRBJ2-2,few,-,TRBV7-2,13,TGTGCCAGCAGCCAACAGGTTTCCGGGGAGCTGTTTTTT,CASSQQVSGELFF
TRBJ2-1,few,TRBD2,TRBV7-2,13,TGTGCCAGCAGCTTCGGGCGGGGGAATGAGCAGTTCTTC,CASSFGRGNEQFF
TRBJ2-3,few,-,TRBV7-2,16,TGTGCCAGCAGCCCCCGGGGTAGCGGTCTCACAGATACGCAGTATTTT,CASSPRGSGLTDTQYF
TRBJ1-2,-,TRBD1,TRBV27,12,TGTGCCAGCGGATCAAAGGGGGCGCGCTACACCTTC,CASGSKGARYTF
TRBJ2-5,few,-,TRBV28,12,TGTGCCAGCAGTTTGAGTCGGGAGACCCAGTACTTC,CASSLSRETQYF
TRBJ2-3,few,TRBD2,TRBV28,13,TGTGCCAGCAGACTAGCGGGAGAAAATACGCAGTATTTT,CASRLAGENTQYF
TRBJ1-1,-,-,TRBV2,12,TGTGCCAGGGATCGTCGGGGCACTGAAGCTTTCTTT,CARDRRGTEAFF
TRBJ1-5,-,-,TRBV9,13,TGTGCCAGCAGCGGGACAGATTGGCAGCCCCAGCATTTT,CASSGTDWQPQHF
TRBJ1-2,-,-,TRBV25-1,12,TGTGCCAGCAGTGAGGAATACAGAGGCTACACCTTC,CASSEEYRGYTF
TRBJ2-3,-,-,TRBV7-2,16,TGTGCCAGCAGCCGAAGGAGCGGCGGAGTCACAGATACGCAGTATTTT,CASSRRSGGVTDTQYF
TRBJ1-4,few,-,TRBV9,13,TGTGCCAGCAGAATTTGGGGCCTGGGAGGAACGCTTTTT,CASRIWGLGGTLF
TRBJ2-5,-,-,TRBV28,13,TGTGCCAGCACCCCTACAGGGACGGAGACCCAGTACTTC,CASTPTGTETQYF
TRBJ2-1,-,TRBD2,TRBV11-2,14,TGTGCCAGCAGCTTTATGCCTAGCGGGAGTGAGCAGTTCTTC,CASSFMPSGSEQFF
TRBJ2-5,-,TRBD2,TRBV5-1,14,TGCGCCAGCAGCCCAGCGGGAGTCGGTGAGACCCAGTACTTC,CASSPAGVGETQYF
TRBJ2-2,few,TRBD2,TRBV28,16,TGTGCCAGCAGTTCTGACGGGGGGGCAAGGTCCGGGGAGCTGTTTTTT,CASSSDGGARSGELFF
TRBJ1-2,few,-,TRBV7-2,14,TGTGCCAGCAGGTTAAAAGGGGTTAACTATGGCTACACCTTC,CASRLKGVNYGYTF
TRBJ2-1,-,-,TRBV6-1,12,TGTGCCAGCAGCCACACCTACAATGAGCAGTTCTTC,CASSHTYNEQFF
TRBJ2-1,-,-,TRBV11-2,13,TGTGCCAGCAGCACACAGAGATACAATGAGCAGTTCTTC,CASSTQRYNEQFF
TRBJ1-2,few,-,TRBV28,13,TGTGCCAGCACCGCGACAGACTCCTATGGCTACACCTTC,CASTATDSYGYTF
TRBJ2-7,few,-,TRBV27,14,TGTGCCAGCAAAGGCGGCCAGAGCTCCTACGAGCAGTACTTC,CASKGGQSSYEQYF
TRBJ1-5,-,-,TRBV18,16,TGTGCCAGCTCACTCAACGAGGCGAGGAGCAATCAGCCCCAGCATTTT,CASSLNEARSNQPQHF
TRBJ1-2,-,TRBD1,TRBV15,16,TGTGCCACCAGCAGAGACATATGGGACAGGGAGGATGGCTACACCTTC,CATSRDIWDREDGYTF
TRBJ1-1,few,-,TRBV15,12,TGTGCCACCAGCAGAGATGGGACAGAAGCTTTCTTT,CATSRDGTEAFF
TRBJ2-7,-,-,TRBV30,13,TGTGCCTGGAATGGGGGCTTGGGTCCCGAGCAGTACTTC,CAWNGGLGPEQYF
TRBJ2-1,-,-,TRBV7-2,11,TGTGCCAGCAGCTCAGGCGATGAGCAGTTCTTC,CASSSGDEQFF
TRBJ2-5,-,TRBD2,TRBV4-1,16,TGCGCCAGCAGCCATCCGGGACTAGCGGGAGAAGAGACCCAGTACTTC,CASSHPGLAGEETQYF
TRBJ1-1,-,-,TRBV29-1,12,TGCAGCGCACATACTGACTACACTGAAGCTTTCTTT,CSAHTDYTEAFF
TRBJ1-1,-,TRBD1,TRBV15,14,TGTGCCACCAGCAAAAAGACAGGGGAACCTGAAGCTTTCTTT,CATSKKTGEPEAFF
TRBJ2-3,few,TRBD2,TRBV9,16,TGTGCCAGCAAACCCGGACTAGCGGGAGTTCCAGATACGCAGTATTTT,CASKPGLAGVPDTQYF
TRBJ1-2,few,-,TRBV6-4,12,TGTGCCAGCAGTGATTTGCGGAACGGCTACACCTTC,CASSDLRNGYTF
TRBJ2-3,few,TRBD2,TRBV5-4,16,TGTGCCAGCAGCTTCTCCGCGGGGGGAAGCACAGATACGCAGTATTTT,CASSFSAGGSTDTQYF
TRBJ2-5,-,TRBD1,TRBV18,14,TGTGCCAGCTCACCGGGACAGTCCGGTGAGACCCAGTACTTC,CASSPGQSGETQYF
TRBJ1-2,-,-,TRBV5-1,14,TGCGCCAGCAGCTTGGGACAGGCGGACTATGGCTACACCTTC,CASSLGQADYGYTF
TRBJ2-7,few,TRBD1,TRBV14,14,TGTGCCAGCAGCTTAAACTTGTGGCCAGACAGGGAATACTTC,CASSLNLWPDREYF
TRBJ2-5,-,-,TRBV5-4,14,TGTGCCAGCAGATTGGGCGGGCTACAAGAGACCCAGTACTTC,CASRLGGLQETQYF
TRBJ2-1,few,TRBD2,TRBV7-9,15,TGTGCCAGCAGCTTATTTGCGGGGGGGCCCGATGAGCAGTTCTTC,CASSLFAGGPDEQFF